This T cell receptor beta chain was sequenced in a study of cytomegalovirus exposure and HLA in healthy donors. This clone was seen a few times. Its antigen remains unknown. Primers included in the PCR were 60 Vbeta and 13 Jbeta primers. Assay used: immunoSEQ multiplex PCR; TCRdb lists only in-frame clones, some missing. Among 100,000 or so clones listed, roughly 15% were seen once. Points from the study as a whole: Usually a TCR sequence was rare, but some public TCRs were found in many donors.

Germline V gene sequence: CDR1 SEHNR, CDR2 FQNEAQ (reference sequence). The CDR3 sequence is 13 residues long. The V end lost 1 base, the J end lost 6 bases, and 6 bases lay between the germline ends. The source is a female donor in good health and CMV-seronegative. Sequencing was carried out using PBMCs. The genes are TRBV7-9 and TRBJ2-2; D might be TRBD1 (5 bases). The DNA of the CDR3 is TGTGCCAGCAGCTTAGGGGGCTCCGGGGAGCTGTTTTTT. Protein: CASSLGGSGELFF.